The rows below give T cell receptor beta chains drawn from one sample of a study of blood T cell repertoires in COVID-19. Data came from immunoSEQ multiplex PCR; TCRdb stores just in-frame clones and leaves some out. The data hold roughly 170,000 clones, with around 87% observed a single time. The sample comprised peripheral blood. These receptors were collected from a woman aged 70-85 years with COVID-19, enrolled during active disease. The CDR3 runs from the conserved cysteine through the conserved F or W. D genes are given only for firm matches. Clone size is stated in some rows and not others, as once, few, many or a class when expanded.

v_gene	d_gene	j_gene	abundance	CDR3aa	CDR3nt
TRBV28	.	TRBJ1-1	.	CASSIPRVEGTEAFF	TGTGCCAGCAGTATCCCCAGGGTGGAGGGCACTGAAGCTTTCTTT
TRBV5-1	.	TRBJ2-2	.	CASSPRVSNTGELFF	TGCGCCAGCAGTCCCAGGGTCTCGAACACCGGGGAGCTGTTTTTT
TRBV6-5	.	TRBJ2-7	.	CASSYDITYEQYF	TGTGCCAGCAGTTACGACATCACCTACGAGCAGTACTTC
TRBV19	TRBD1	TRBJ2-2	.	CASTRTGGVGELFF	TGTGCCAGTACCAGGACAGGGGGCGTCGGGGAGCTGTTTTTT
TRBV9	TRBD1	TRBJ2-7	.	CASSVGDSPSYEQYF	TGTGCCAGCAGCGTAGGGGACAGCCCGTCCTACGAGCAGTACTTC
TRBV10-3	.	TRBJ1-1	once	CAIATNTEAFF	TGTGCCATCGCTACGAACACTGAAGCTTTCTTT
TRBV29-1	TRBD1	TRBJ2-5	.	CSVDPGQGRQETQYF	TGCAGCGTTGACCCCGGACAGGGGAGACAAGAGACCCAGTACTTC
TRBV2	.	TRBJ1-1	once	CASTGETNTEAFF	TGTGCCAGCACAGGGGAGACGAACACTGAAGCTTTCTTT
TRBV6-5	TRBD1	TRBJ2-2	few	CASSLTTQGVGELFF	TGTGCCAGCAGTTTAACGACTCAGGGGGTCGGGGAGCTGTTTTTT
TRBV5-6	.	TRBJ2-7	once	CASSLAPTGDYEQYF	TGTGCCAGCAGCTTGGCTCCCACGGGGGATTACGAGCAGTACTTC
TRBV18	.	TRBJ1-1	.	CASSLQAGIHTEAFF	TGTGCCAGCTCGCTCCAGGCGGGTATCCACACTGAAGCTTTCTTT
TRBV6-5	TRBD2	TRBJ2-7	.	CASSIAGGLPYEQYF	TGTGCCAGCAGCATAGCGGGAGGCTTACCCTACGAGCAGTACTTC
TRBV28	TRBD1	TRBJ2-2	.	CASRTTGGHTGELFF	TGTGCCAGCCGCACTACAGGGGGCCACACCGGGGAGCTGTTTTTT
TRBV5-1	.	TRBJ2-3	.	CASSLAPGEGTDTQYF	TGCGCCAGCAGCTTGGCTCCCGGAGAGGGCACAGATACGCAGTATTTT
TRBV27	TRBD2	TRBJ2-7	.	CASRRLPGTSGSLPYEQYF	TGTGCCAGCAGACGACTTCCCGGGACTAGCGGTTCACTTCCCTACGAGCAGTACTTC
TRBV28	.	TRBJ2-6	.	CASSDGGLGANVLTF	TGTGCCAGCAGCGATGGAGGGTTAGGGGCCAACGTCCTGACTTTC
TRBV6-6	.	TRBJ1-1	.	CASSYLRGNTEAFF	TGTGCCAGCAGTTACTTGCGGGGGAACACTGAAGCTTTCTTT
TRBV2	TRBD1	TRBJ2-1	.	CASSDRGNSYNEQFF	TGTGCCAGCAGCGACAGGGGGAACTCCTACAATGAGCAGTTCTTC
TRBV11-2	.	TRBJ2-3	.	CASSPQGPVTDTQYF	TGTGCCAGCAGCCCCCAGGGGCCAGTCACAGATACGCAGTATTTT
TRBV12-3/TRBV12-4	.	TRBJ2-7	.	CASRRDIYEQYF	TGTGCCAGCAGAAGGGACATCTACGAGCAGTACTTC
TRBV19	.	TRBJ2-3	.	CASSIPGSPRDTQYF	TGTGCCAGTAGTATTCCGGGGTCCCCCCGAGATACGCAGTATTTT
TRBV30	.	TRBJ1-6	.	CAWTSSYNSPLHF	TGTGCCTGGACGAGCTCCTATAATTCACCCCTCCACTTT
TRBV6-9	TRBD2	TRBJ2-5	.	CARGTSGTPRGETQYF	TGTGCCAGAGGGACTAGCGGGACGCCCCGGGGAGAGACCCAGTACTTC
TRBV11-2	.	TRBJ2-5	.	CASSLGTAKETQYF	TGTGCCAGCAGCTTAGGGACAGCGAAAGAGACCCAGTACTTC
TRBV18	.	TRBJ1-6	few	CASSLRDTYNSPLHF	TGTGCCAGCTCGCTCCGGGACACCTATAATTCACCCCTCCACTTT
TRBV6-5	TRBD1	TRBJ2-7	.	CASRAGQGTYEQYF	TGTGCCAGCAGGGCGGGACAGGGCACCTACGAGCAGTACTTC
TRBV23-1	TRBD1	TRBJ1-5	.	CASIQNSGQGDVYCQPQHF	TGCGCCAGCATACAGAACTCGGGACAGGGGGATGTTTATTGTCAGCCCCAGCATTTT
TRBV6-5	.	TRBJ2-7	few	CASSRQIAYEQYF	TGTGCCAGCAGCAGACAGATAGCCTACGAGCAGTACTTC
TRBV11-2	.	TRBJ2-1	.	CASSLGPGTSEQFF	TGTGCCAGCAGCTTAGGTCCCGGGACTTCTGAGCAGTTCTTC
TRBV6-5	.	TRBJ1-1	.	CASSPTDQTVEAFF	TGTGCCAGCAGCCCGACGGACCAGACAGTCGAAGCTTTCTTT
TRBV9	TRBD1	TRBJ1-2	.	CASSVQPGQGYGYTF	TGTGCCAGCAGCGTACAACCGGGACAGGGCTATGGCTACACCTTC
TRBV19	.	TRBJ2-1	.	CASSINTDLYNEQFF	TGTGCCAGTAGTATTAATACAGACCTCTACAATGAGCAGTTCTTC
TRBV10-1	.	TRBJ1-1	.	CASSSRRNTEAFF	TGCGCCAGCAGCTCCCGGAGAAACACTGAAGCTTTCTTT
TRBV19	.	TRBJ1-3	.	CASSVGGNTIYF	TGTGCCAGTAGTGTCGGAGGGAACACCATATATTTT
TRBV30	.	TRBJ1-6	.	CAWSVRGINSPLHF	TGTGCCTGGAGTGTACGGGGAATTAATTCACCCCTCCACTTT
TRBV7-2	.	TRBJ2-7	.	CASLPSGSSYEQYF	TGTGCCAGCCTTCCTTCGGGGAGCTCCTACGAGCAGTACTTC
TRBV10-3	.	TRBJ2-2	.	CAISVESDTGELFF	TGTGCCATCAGTGTTGAGTCGGACACCGGGGAGCTGTTTTTT
TRBV5-1	.	TRBJ2-5	.	CASSPRQTSETQYF	TGCGCCAGCAGCCCCCGACAGACCTCGGAGACCCAGTACTTC
TRBV29-1	TRBD1	TRBJ1-1	.	CSVEDPTGLTEAFF	TGCAGCGTTGAAGATCCGACAGGGCTCACTGAAGCTTTCTTT
TRBV18	.	TRBJ2-5	.	CASSPLYGGQETQYF	TGTGCCAGCTCACCACTGTACGGCGGTCAAGAGACCCAGTACTTC
TRBV5-4	TRBD2	TRBJ2-3	.	CASSLTSGIGDTQYF	TGTGCCAGCAGCTTGACTAGCGGGATAGGGGATACGCAGTATTTT
TRBV2	TRBD1	TRBJ1-6	.	CASSQGQGGNSPLHF	TGTGCCAGCAGTCAGGGACAGGGTGGGAATTCACCCCTCCACTTT
TRBV11-2	.	TRBJ1-2	.	CASTHLSRGSGYTF	TGTGCCAGCACGCACCTTAGCAGGGGCAGCGGCTACACCTTC
TRBV12-5	TRBD1	TRBJ2-2	once	CASGLGQGASTGELFF	TGTGCTAGTGGTTTGGGACAGGGGGCGTCCACCGGGGAGCTGTTTTTT
TRBV19	.	TRBJ2-3	.	CASSILLGASTDTQYF	TGTGCCAGTAGTATTCTGCTGGGGGCAAGCACAGATACGCAGTATTTT
TRBV14	.	TRBJ2-1	.	CASSLVNEQFF	TGTGCCAGCAGCTTAGTGAATGAGCAGTTCTTC
TRBV19	.	TRBJ2-1	few	CASSIDHVTGIGNEQFF	TGTGCCAGTAGTATAGATCATGTGACAGGTATTGGCAATGAGCAGTTCTTC
TRBV10-3	TRBD1	TRBJ1-1	.	CAISEFLYVSGGLAMNTEAFF	TGTGCCATCAGTGAGTTTCTTTATGTTTCAGGGGGCTTGGCCATGAACACTGAAGCTTTCTTT
TRBV10-3	TRBD1	TRBJ1-2	.	CAISEPGQSNYGYTF	TGTGCCATCAGTGAACCGGGACAGTCTAACTATGGCTACACCTTC
TRBV19	TRBD1	TRBJ2-7	.	CASSIPGTASYEQYF	TGTGCCAGTAGTATTCCCGGGACAGCCTCCTACGAGCAGTACTTC
TRBV28	TRBD1	TRBJ1-6	.	CASTLDRVISPLHF	TGTGCCAGCACCCTGGACAGGGTTATATCACCCCTCCACTTT
TRBV19	.	TRBJ2-2	.	CASSISQANTGELFF	TGTGCCAGTAGTATTAGTCAAGCCAACACCGGGGAGCTGTTTTTT
TRBV9	.	TRBJ1-1	.	CASSDHMNTEAFF	TGTGCCAGCAGCGACCACATGAACACTGAAGCTTTCTTT
TRBV5-8	.	TRBJ2-3	.	CASSYTGTPDTQYF	TGTGCCAGCAGCTACACAGGAACCCCAGATACGCAGTATTTT
TRBV5-1	.	TRBJ2-7	.	CASSLNGRYYEQYF	TGCGCCAGCAGCTTAAACGGGAGATACTACGAGCAGTACTTC
TRBV2	TRBD2	TRBJ2-7	.	CASSEEGMGLASEQYF	TGTGCCAGCAGTGAAGAAGGTATGGGACTAGCTTCCGAGCAGTACTTC
TRBV6-2/TRBV6-3	TRBD2	TRBJ2-7	once	CASSYSRPGLAGVNLVYEQYF	TGTGCCAGCAGTTACTCCCGCCCGGGACTAGCGGGAGTCAACCTAGTCTACGAGCAGTACTTC
TRBV3-1/TRBV3-2	TRBD1	TRBJ2-7	.	CASSQDRFRRQGKAYEQYF	TGTGCCAGCAGCCAAGATCGTTTTAGGCGACAGGGGAAAGCCTACGAGCAGTACTTC
TRBV5-1	.	TRBJ2-3	.	CATKQGSTDTQYF	TGCGCCACCAAACAGGGTAGCACAGATACGCAGTATTTT
TRBV3-1/TRBV3-2	.	TRBJ1-6	.	CASSQDGTLLGSPLHF	TGTGCCAGCAGCCAAGATGGGACACTCTTAGGTTCACCCCTCCACTTT